This T cell receptor beta chain came from a study of blood T cell repertoires in COVID-19. Trimming stripped 8 bases from V and 6 bases from J, with 13 bases between. The CDR3 spans 13 residues. TCRdb's copy holds only in-frame clones and misses some; the assay was immunoSEQ multiplex PCR. The repertoire includes over 200,000 clones, roughly four fifths of them detected once, and 1.8% sits in the top ten. This clone was seen more than once but under ten times. The clonotype was recovered from a man aged 55 to 70 who had recovered from COVID-19. The chain joins TRBV12-3 or TRBV12-4 to TRBJ2-2; the D gene is possibly TRBD1 (5 bases). Sequenced: PBMCs or T cells enriched from blood (not recorded which). DNA for the CDR3: TGTGCCAGCTCCCCCCAGGGTGCCGGGGAGCTGTTTTTT. Residues: CASSPQGAGELFF.